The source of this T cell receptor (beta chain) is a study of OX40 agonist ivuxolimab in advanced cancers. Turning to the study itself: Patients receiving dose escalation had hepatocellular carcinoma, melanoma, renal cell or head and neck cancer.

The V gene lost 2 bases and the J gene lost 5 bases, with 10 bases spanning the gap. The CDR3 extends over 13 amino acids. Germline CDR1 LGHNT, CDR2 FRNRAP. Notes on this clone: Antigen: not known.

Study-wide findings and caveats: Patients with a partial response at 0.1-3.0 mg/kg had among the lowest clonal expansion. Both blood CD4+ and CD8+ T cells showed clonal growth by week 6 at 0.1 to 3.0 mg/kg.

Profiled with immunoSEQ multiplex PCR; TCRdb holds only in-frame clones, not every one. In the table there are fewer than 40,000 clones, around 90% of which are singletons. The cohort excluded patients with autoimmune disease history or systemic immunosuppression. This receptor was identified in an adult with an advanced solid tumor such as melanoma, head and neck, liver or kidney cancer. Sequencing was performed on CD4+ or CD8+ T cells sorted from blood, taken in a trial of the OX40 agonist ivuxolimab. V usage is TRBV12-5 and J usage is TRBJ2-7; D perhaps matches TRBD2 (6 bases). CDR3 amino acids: CASGLSGRDEQYF. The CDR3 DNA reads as TGTGCTAGTGGTTTGTCCGGGAGAGACGAGCAGTACTTC.